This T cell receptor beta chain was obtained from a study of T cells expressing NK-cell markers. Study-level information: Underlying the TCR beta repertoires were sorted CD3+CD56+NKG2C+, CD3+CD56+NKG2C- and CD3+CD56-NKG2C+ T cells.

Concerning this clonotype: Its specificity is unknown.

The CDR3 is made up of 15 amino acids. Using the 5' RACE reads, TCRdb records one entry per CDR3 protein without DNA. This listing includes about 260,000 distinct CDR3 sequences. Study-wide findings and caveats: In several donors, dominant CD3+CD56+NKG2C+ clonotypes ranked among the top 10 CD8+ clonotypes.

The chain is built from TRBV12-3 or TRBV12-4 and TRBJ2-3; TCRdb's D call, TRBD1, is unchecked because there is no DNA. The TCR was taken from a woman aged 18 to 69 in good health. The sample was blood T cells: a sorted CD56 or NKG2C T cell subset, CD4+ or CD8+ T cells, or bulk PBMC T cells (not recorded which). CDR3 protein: CASSVGLAGSDTQYF.